This T cell receptor beta chain was sequenced during a study of T cell repertoires in cytomegalovirus infection. About the research overall: Carrying CMV and the relevant HLA type showed in public TCR beta signatures.

This clonotype turned up a few times. Its antigen is not identified. Germline CDR1 is MDHEN and CDR2 is SYDVKM. V trimming: 10 bases; J trimming: 6 bases; junction bases outside the gene matches: 8. The CDR3 is 14 amino acids. TCRdb redid the calling of the reads with MiXCR, one entry per CDR3 protein. The sample has some 480,000 distinct CDR3 sequences, 30% to 40% seen once. The TCR originated in a human donor in good health (CMV status not recorded). Some clones in this sample may be carry-over from other donors' samples. This chain links TRBV28 with TRBJ2-1, with TRBD2 matching over 11 bases. The source was cultured PBMCs, collected from culture after CMV antigen stimulation. The CDR3 here is CAIELAGGPNEQFF. The CDR3 coding sequence is TGTGCCATCGAGTTAGCGGGAGGGCCCAATGAGCAGTTCTTC.